This record covers a single TCR beta chain. These data belong to a study of blood T cell repertoires in COVID-19. Per germline, CDR1 LNHDA and CDR2 SQIVND (reference sequence). The CDR3 covers 16 residues. Trimming took 5 bases from V and 10 from J; bases not matched to a gene: 15. Profiling relied on immunoSEQ multiplex PCR, and the TCRdb table lists in-frame clones only, not all of them. Of 70,000 to 95,000 clones in the sample, 90% to 95% were seen once. The chain recombines TRBV19 with TRBJ2-1, with 9 bases identical to TRBD1. Sequencing used peripheral blood. The TCR was taken from a woman aged 45 to 65 in a cohort sampled during active COVID-19. The CDR3 DNA reads TGTGCCAGTAGTTTGGACAGGGGCCTAGCTGGCGGGGAGCAGTTCTTC. Protein sequence: CASSLDRGLAGGEQFF.